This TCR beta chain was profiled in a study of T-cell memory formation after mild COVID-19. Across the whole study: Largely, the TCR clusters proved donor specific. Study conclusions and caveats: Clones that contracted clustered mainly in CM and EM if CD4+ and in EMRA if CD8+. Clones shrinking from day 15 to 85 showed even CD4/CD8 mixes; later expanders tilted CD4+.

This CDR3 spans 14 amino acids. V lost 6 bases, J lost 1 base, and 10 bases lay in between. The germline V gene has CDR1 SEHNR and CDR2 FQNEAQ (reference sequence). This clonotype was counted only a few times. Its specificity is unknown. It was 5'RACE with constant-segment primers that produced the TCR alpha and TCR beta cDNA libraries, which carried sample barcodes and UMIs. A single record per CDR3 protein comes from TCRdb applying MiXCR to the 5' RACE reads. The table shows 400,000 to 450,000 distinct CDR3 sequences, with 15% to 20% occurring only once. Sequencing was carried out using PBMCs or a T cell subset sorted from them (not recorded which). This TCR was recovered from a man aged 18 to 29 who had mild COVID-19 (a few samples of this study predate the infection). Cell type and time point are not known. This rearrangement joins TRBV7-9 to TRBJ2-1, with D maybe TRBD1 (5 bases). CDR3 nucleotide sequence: TGTGCCAGCAGAAAACAGGAGTCCTACAATGAGCAGTTCTTC. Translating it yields CASRKQESYNEQFF.